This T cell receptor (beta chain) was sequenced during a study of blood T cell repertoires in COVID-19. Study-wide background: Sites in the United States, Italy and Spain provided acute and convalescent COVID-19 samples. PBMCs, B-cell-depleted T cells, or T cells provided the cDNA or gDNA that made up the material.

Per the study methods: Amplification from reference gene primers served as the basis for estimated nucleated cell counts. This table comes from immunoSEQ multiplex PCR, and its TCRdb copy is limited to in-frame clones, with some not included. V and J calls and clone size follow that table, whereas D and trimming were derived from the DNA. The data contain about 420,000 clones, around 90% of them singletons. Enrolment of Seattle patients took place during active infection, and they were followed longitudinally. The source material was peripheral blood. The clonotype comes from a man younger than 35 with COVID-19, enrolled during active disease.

CDR3 coding DNA: TGTGCCAGCAGCAGAGGGGACAGTGCCTACGAGCAGTACTTC. Residues: CASSRGDSAYEQYF. This sequence joins TRBV7-8 and TRBJ2-7, with 7 bases lining up with TRBD1. The CDR3 length is 14 residues. Germline assignment: CDR1 SGHVS and CDR2 FQNEAQ. J was trimmed by 2 bases and V by 5 bases; bases with no gene match: 6.